A single T cell receptor beta chain is shown here with its context. Its specificity is not known. This CDR3 is built from 14 residues. The sample originates from a study of cytomegalovirus exposure and HLA in healthy donors. Study-level points and caveats: A few of the chains that were CMV-associated were confirmed in vitro to be specific for CMV antigens.

Primers included in the PCR were 60 Vbeta and 13 Jbeta primers. Some clones are missing from TCRdb's copy, which holds only in-frame ones; the method was immunoSEQ multiplex PCR. The data hold around 120,000 clones, with around 79% observed a single time. The source material was PBMCs. This sequence was found in a woman aged 40 to 50 in good health and CMV-seronegative. The chain recombines TRBV21-1 with TRBJ2-7; whether TRBD2, the table's D call, matches the DNA was not checked. TRBV21-1 is described as a pseudogene. The CDR3 nucleotides read TGTGCCAGTAGCAAAGAAACTAGTTTGTACGAGCAGTACTTC. Its protein is CASSKETSLYEQYF.